This paragraph reports one T cell receptor (beta chain). V trimming: 8 bases; J trimming: 5 bases; junction bases outside the gene matches: 7. Germline CDR1 and CDR2: MNHEY and SMNVEV (reference sequence). The CDR3 contains 13 residues. The assay was immunoSEQ multiplex PCR, and TCRdb's table has in-frame clones only and misses some. The table includes around 150,000 clones, roughly 90% detected once. This sample was included in a study of cytomegalovirus exposure and HLA in healthy donors. On the study more broadly: The approximately 110 validation repertoires used a platform that matched the one used for the approximately 620 first-cohort repertoires, as a later analysis reported.

The source of this sequence is a woman younger than 30 in good health and CMV-seronegative. This chain connects TRBV27 to TRBJ2-7; TRBD2 aligns across 9 bases. The sequencing sample was made of PBMCs. This chain's CDR3 is CASGTSLVDEQYF. In DNA, the CDR3 is TGTGCCAGCGGGACTAGCTTAGTCGACGAGCAGTACTTC.